Presented here are 30 T cell receptor beta chains from one specimen sequenced in a study of cytomegalovirus exposure and HLA in healthy donors. 60 Vbeta and 13 Jbeta primers were used in PCR. TCRdb's table, derived via immunoSEQ multiplex PCR, lists solely in-frame clones and lacks some. The repertoire holds roughly 170,000 clones, with approximately 80% as singletons. The sequenced material came from PBMCs. The receptors derive from a girl aged 2-15 years in good health and CMV-seropositive.

This clone showed up just a few times. The chain employs TRBV4-1 and TRBJ2-1, with D perhaps TRBD1 (6 bases). CDR3 length: 16 residues. CDR1 and CDR2 from the germline V gene are MGHRA and YSYEKL. V lost 0 bases and J 3 bases, leaving 12 bases between the germline ends. CDR3 DNA: TGCGCCAGCAGCCAAGATGCCCAGGGGCACTACAATGAGCAGTTCTTC. Residues: CASSQDAQGHYNEQFF.

The rearrangement links TRBV7-2 to TRBJ1-2; TRBD1 might be the D (5 bases). The CDR3 sequence is 16 residues long. Trimming left V 8 bases short and J 5 bases short, with 24 bases between. Per the germline V gene, CDR1 is SGHTA and CDR2 is FQGNSA. For the CDR3, the DNA is TGTGCCAGCGCCCTCGAACCAGACAGAAGACTTTATGGCTACACCTTC. Protein product: CASALEPDRRLYGYTF.

This chain uses TRBV19 with TRBJ2-7; TRBD2 aligns across 8 bases. CDR3 size: 13 residues. V lost 8 bases to trimming and J lost 3 bases; unmatched junction nucleotides: 6. Germline values: CDR1 LNHDA, CDR2 SQIVND (reference sequence). The CDR3: CASGPGLGYEQYF. CDR3 nucleotides: TGTGCCAGTGGGCCGGGACTAGGCTACGAGCAGTACTTC.

A few counts support this clone. The V gene is TRBV4-1, the J gene TRBJ1-6, with TRBD1 matching over 9 bases. V lost 3 bases, J lost 7 bases, and 13 bases stayed unmatched. The germline gives CDR1 MGHRA, CDR2 YSYEKL. There are 18 residues in the CDR3. The DNA of the CDR3 is TGCGCCAGCAGCCACCTCCCCTACTCCGGGACAGGGAATTCACCCCTCCACTTT. The encoded protein is CASSHLPYSGTGNSPLHF.

The rearrangement uses TRBV5-1 and TRBJ1-5; tentatively, D is TRBD1 (6 bases). V lost 1 base, J lost 0 bases, and 8 bases lay in between. Germline V gene sequence: CDR1 SGHRS, CDR2 YFSETQ. The CDR3 has 15 amino acids. The CDR3 protein is CASSLTGHSNQPQHF. CDR3 in DNA: TGCGCCAGCAGCTTGACGGGACATAGCAATCAGCCCCAGCATTTT.

There are a few counts of this clone. V usage is TRBV6-6 and J usage is TRBJ1-1; unclear D gene. The V gene lost 5 bases and the J gene lost 1 base, with 11 bases spanning the gap. There are 14 residues in the CDR3. Germline lookup yields CDR1 MNHNY and CDR2 SVGAGI (reference sequence). CDR3 DNA sequence: TGTGCCAGCAGTGGAGTAGAGGGGAACACTGAAGCTTTCTTT. This translates into CASSGVEGNTEAFF.

The rearrangement uses TRBV7-3 and TRBJ2-3; 11 positions match TRBD2. Per the germline V gene, CDR1 is SGHTA and CDR2 is FQGTGA. Losses at the gene ends were 5 bases for V and 0 bases for J; bases not matched to a gene: 4. This CDR3 has 16 amino acids. The CDR3 DNA is TGTGCCAGCAGCCCGGGACTAGCGGTGAGCACAGATACGCAGTATTTT. This encodes CASSPGLAVSTDTQYF.

The J gene is TRBJ2-1, the V gene TRBV5-1; 13 bases match TRBD2. The V gene end was trimmed by 7 bases and the J gene end by 4 bases; junction bases not matched to a gene: 2. Germline-derived CDR1 and CDR2 are SGHRS and YFSETQ. The CDR3 has 14 residues. The CDR3 is CASGLAGDYNEQFF. CDR3 nucleotide sequence: TGCGCCAGCGGACTAGCGGGAGATTACAATGAGCAGTTCTTC.

This sequence joins TRBV6-6 and TRBJ2-3; D not resolved. Trimming took 5 bases from V and 7 from J, leaving 7 bases between them. Germline-derived CDR1 and CDR2 are MNHNY and SVGAGI (reference sequence). This CDR3 comprises 11 residues. The CDR3 region has the DNA TGTGCCAGCAGTACTTATAATACGCAGTATTTT. This gives the protein CASSTYNTQYF.

This sequence joins TRBV4-1 and TRBJ2-2, with 7 bases that match TRBD2. V shed 1 base, J shed 5 bases, and the junction held 1 base outside the gene matches. Germline-derived CDR1 and CDR2 are MGHRA and YSYEKL. The CDR3 sequence is 14 residues long. The CDR3: CASSQGGGTGELFF. As DNA, the CDR3 is TGCGCCAGCAGCCAAGGGGGGGGTACCGGGGAGCTGTTTTTT.

There are a few counts of this clone. The chain recombines TRBV13 with TRBJ2-7; possibly TRBD2 for D (5 bases). Between the trimmed V and J ends, which lost 3 bases and 6 bases, there was a span of 9 bases. Looked up from germline, CDR1 is PRHDT and CDR2 is FYEKMQ (reference sequence). The CDR3 totals 12 residues. The CDR3 is CASSLGAIEQYF. Written as DNA, the CDR3 is TGTGCCAGCAGCTTGGGAGCCATCGAGCAGTACTTC.

The rearrangement uses TRBV6-6 and TRBJ1-5, with 9 positions matching TRBD1. Trimming removed 1 base from V and 6 bases from J; junction bases left unmatched: 7. CDR1 is MNHNY and CDR2 is SVGAGI in the germline V gene (reference sequence). This CDR3 region has 16 residues. The DNA of the CDR3 is TGTGCCAGCAGTTACTGGGTACAGGGGGCGATTCAGCCCCAGCATTTT. Its protein product is CASSYWVQGAIQPQHF.

This clone appeared a few times. The V gene is TRBV13, the J gene TRBJ1-3, with no clear D. The CDR3 runs to 14 residues. V lost 9 bases, J lost 2 bases, and 14 bases lay in between. Germline V lookup: CDR1 PRHDT, CDR2 FYEKMQ (reference sequence). CDR3 sequence: CASALGRAGNTIYF. The CDR3 region has the DNA TGTGCCAGTGCTCTCGGGAGGGCTGGAAACACCATATATTTT.

The chain couples TRBV30 to TRBJ2-7, with D unresolved. There are 12 residues in the CDR3. Germline V CDR1 and CDR2: GTSNPN, SVGIG (reference sequence). V gave up 0 bases and J gave up 7 bases, with 10 bases separating them. The CDR3 protein is CAWSVWPMEQYF. The CDR3 DNA is TGTGCCTGGAGTGTATGGCCCATGGAGCAGTACTTC.

This clone came up once. The J gene is TRBJ2-3, the V gene TRBV11-2; maybe TRBD2 (6 bases). Germline lookup yields CDR1 SGHAT and CDR2 FQNNGV. The CDR3 has 16 residues. The ends were cut back, 5 bases at V and 0 bases at J, with 15 bases in the middle. CDR3 sequence reads: CASSRDGRSSTDTQYF. CDR3 bases: TGTGCCAGCAGCCGAGACGGGAGATCTAGCACAGATACGCAGTATTTT.

This clone showed up just a few times. This chain joins TRBV2 and TRBJ1-1; no clear D. This CDR3 has 14 residues. Trimming removed 2 bases from V and 6 bases from J, with 13 bases in between. Germline CDR1 is SNHLY and CDR2 is FYNNEI. CDR3 DNA: TGTGCCAGCAGTGAATTTCCGGGTCATCCTGAAGCTTTCTTT. Translated: CASSEFPGHPEAFF.

This clone was seen a handful of times. This sequence joins TRBV7-3 and TRBJ1-1; 12 nucleotides line up with TRBD1. CDR3 length equals 17 residues. The V and J ends lost 0 bases and 4 bases, in that order; junction bases with no gene match: 6. Per the germline V gene, CDR1 is SGHTA and CDR2 is FQGTGA. Written as DNA, the CDR3 is TGTGCCAGCAGCTTAACGGGGGCGGGACAGGGGGCCACTGAAGCTTTCTTT. This translates into CASSLTGAGQGATEAFF.

This chain joins TRBV2 and TRBJ2-6; a possible D gene is TRBD2 (6 bases). The CDR3 has 18 residues. With 6 bases removed from V and 4 bases from J, the gap between germline ends came to 22 bases. CDR1 and CDR2 from the germline V gene are SNHLY and FYNNEI. Written as DNA, the CDR3 is TGTGCCAGCAGCAACCATGTGGGGGGACCATACGGGGCCAACGTCCTGACTTTC. Translating it yields CASSNHVGGPYGANVLTF.

This chain connects TRBV6-5 to TRBJ1-1; tentative D call: TRBD1 (6 bases). The ends were cut back, 4 bases at V and 9 bases at J, with 21 bases in the middle. CDR3 length: 15 residues. Germline assignment: CDR1 MNHEY and CDR2 SVGAGI. CDR3 DNA: TGTGCCAGCAGTTTGAGAACCAACAGGGAAGGAAAAGCTTTCTTT. It is translated as CASSLRTNREGKAFF.

The chain recombines TRBV5-4 with TRBJ2-7; 11 bases match TRBD2. In germline, CDR1 is SGHNT, CDR2 YYREEE (reference sequence). J lost 6 bases, V lost 4 bases, and 6 bases had no gene match. This CDR3 has 14 amino acids. In nucleotides, the CDR3 is TGTGCCAGCAGCATACTAGCGGGAGTTTCCGAGCAGTACTTC. Translation gives CASSILAGVSEQYF.

A single count supports this clone. The J gene is TRBJ2-7, the V gene TRBV28; 12 bases agree with TRBD2. Germline V gene data show CDR1 as MDHEN and CDR2 as SYDVKM. This CDR3 is 14 amino acids long. Trimming at V came to 7 bases and at J to 1 base, leaving 2 bases not matched to a gene. The CDR3 sequence is CASKLAGGSYEQYF. The CDR3 region has the DNA TGTGCCAGCAAACTAGCGGGAGGATCCTACGAGCAGTACTTC.

The chain recombines TRBV10-1 with TRBJ2-7; D may be TRBD2 (5 bases). Germline CDR1 is WNHNN and CDR2 is SYGVQD (reference sequence). The CDR3 extends over 14 amino acids. Trimming cost V 7 bases and J 5 bases, with 18 bases left between them. In DNA form, the CDR3 reads TGCGCCAGCAAGGAGGACGGCGGTAAGAACGAGCAGTACTTC. Translating gives CASKEDGGKNEQYF.

The CDR3 region has the DNA TGTGCCAGCAGCCAAGATATGGCCATAATCACCAATGAGCAGTTCTTC. Protein sequence: CASSQDMAIITNEQFF. V is TRBV4-2 and J is TRBJ2-1; D remains unclear. Between the trimmed V and J ends, which lost 0 bases and 6 bases, there was a span of 15 bases. Germline CDR1 LGHNA, CDR2 YNFKEQ. The CDR3 has 16 residues.

V usage is TRBV4-1 and J usage is TRBJ2-3; D gene uncertain. Germline values: CDR1 MGHRA, CDR2 YSYEKL. The CDR3 sequence is 15 residues long. Trimming left V 3 bases short and J 2 bases short, with 12 bases between. The CDR3 region is CASSQSSRDTDTQYF. In DNA, the CDR3 is TGCGCCAGCAGCCAGTCTTCGCGCGACACAGATACGCAGTATTTT.

This rearrangement joins TRBV12-5 to TRBJ2-3, with D possibly TRBD2 on 6 matching bases. The V gene's germline CDR1 is LGHNT and CDR2 FRNRAP. This CDR3 spans 15 amino acids. V shed 7 bases and J shed 3 bases, with 17 bases lying between them. The CDR3 protein is CASAPRLGGTDTQYF. Here the CDR3 DNA reads TGTGCTAGTGCCCCGAGACTGGGGGGAACAGATACGCAGTATTTT.

Concerning this clone itself: The CDR3 does not close with the conserved phenylalanine or tryptophan, likely indicating a read error. The chain combines TRBV9 with TRBJ1-4, with 10 bases that match TRBD1. The ends lost 4 bases at V and 8 bases at J; junction bases unmatched: 5. The germline CDR1 and CDR2 sequences are SGDLS and YYNGEE. The CDR3 is 14 residues long. The CDR3: CASSNRDRGEKLFV. The CDR3 nucleotides are TGTGCCAGCAGCAACCGGGACAGGGGCGAAAAACTGTTTGTT.

The gene calls are TRBV10-1 and TRBJ2-7; 10 bases agree with TRBD2. The CDR3 consists of 17 residues. Germline loops: CDR1 WNHNN, CDR2 SYGVQD (reference sequence). The V segment lost 4 bases and the J segment 2 bases; nucleotides outside the gene matches: 11. CDR3 protein: CASSAELRTSGAYEQYF. CDR3 sequence (DNA): TGCGCCAGCAGTGCCGAACTCCGGACTAGCGGAGCCTACGAGCAGTACTTC.

This clone was recorded once. This sequence joins TRBV7-9 and TRBJ1-2; 7 bases are a match to TRBD1. CDR3 length equals 13 residues. Germline loops: CDR1 SEHNR, CDR2 FQNEAQ (reference sequence). Losses at the gene ends were 5 bases for V and 4 bases for J; bases not matched to a gene: 4. The CDR3 DNA follows: TGTGCCAGCAGCGCCGGGACAGCCTATGGCTACACCTTC. It codes for CASSAGTAYGYTF. The full variable domain, its missing parts supplied by reference TRBV7-9 and TRBJ1-2, is DTGVSQNPRHKITKRGQNVTFRCDPISEHNRLYWYRQTLGQGPEFLTYFQNEAQLEKSRLLSDRFSAERPKGSFSTLEIQRTEQGDSAMYLCASSAGTAYGYTFGSGTRLTVV.

Only a few counts were recorded for this clone. CDR3 in DNA: TGCGCCAGCAGTCTGCGGGACTCGAACGTCTACGAGCAGTACTTC. It yields the protein CASSLRDSNVYEQYF. V gene TRBV5-1 combines with J gene TRBJ2-7; D possibly corresponds to TRBD2 (6 bases). Per the germline V gene, CDR1 is SGHRS and CDR2 is YFSETQ. Trimming took 5 bases from V and 3 from J, leaving 18 bases between them. The CDR3 totals 15 residues.

The V and J genes are TRBV4-2 and TRBJ1-2; TRBD1 might be the D (5 bases). The CDR3 runs 17 residues. Germline CDR1 LGHNA, CDR2 YNFKEQ. The ends were cut back, 0 bases at V and 7 bases at J, with 21 bases in the middle. The CDR3 sequence is CASSQDFARAGTGGYTF. The CDR3 DNA reads as TGTGCCAGCAGCCAAGATTTTGCCAGGGCTGGTACGGGTGGCTACACCTTC.